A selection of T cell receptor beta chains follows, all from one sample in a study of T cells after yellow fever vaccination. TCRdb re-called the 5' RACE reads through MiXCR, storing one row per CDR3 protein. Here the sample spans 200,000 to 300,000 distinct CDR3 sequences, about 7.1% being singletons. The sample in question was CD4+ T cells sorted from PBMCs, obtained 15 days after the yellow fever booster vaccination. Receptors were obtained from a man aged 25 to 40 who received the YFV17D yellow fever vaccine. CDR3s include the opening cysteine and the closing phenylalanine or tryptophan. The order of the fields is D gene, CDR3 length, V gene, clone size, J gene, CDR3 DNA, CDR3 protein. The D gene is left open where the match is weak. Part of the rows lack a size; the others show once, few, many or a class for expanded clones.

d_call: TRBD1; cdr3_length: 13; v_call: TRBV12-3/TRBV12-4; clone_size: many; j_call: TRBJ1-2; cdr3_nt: TGTGCCAGCAGCCCACAGGGGAGGAGTGGCTACACCTTC; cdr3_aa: CASSPQGRSGYTF
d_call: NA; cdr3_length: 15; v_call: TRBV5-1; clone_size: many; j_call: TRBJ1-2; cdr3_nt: TGCGCCAGCAGCCCTCCCGAAGGGGGTAACTATGGCTACACCTTC; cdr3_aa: CASSPPEGGNYGYTF
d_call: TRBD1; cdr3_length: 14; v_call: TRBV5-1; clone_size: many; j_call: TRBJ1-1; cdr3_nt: TGCGCCAGCATATCCGGGACAGGGGACACTGAAGCTTTCTTT; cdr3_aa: CASISGTGDTEAFF
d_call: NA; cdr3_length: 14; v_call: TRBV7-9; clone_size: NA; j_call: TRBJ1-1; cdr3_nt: TGTGCCAGCAGCCCCCCGCAAAGGAACACTGAAGCTTTCTTT; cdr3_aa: CASSPPQRNTEAFF
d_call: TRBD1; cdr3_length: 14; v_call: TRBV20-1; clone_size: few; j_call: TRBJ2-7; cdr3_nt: TGCAGTGCTGACGACAGGGGTATGCCCTACGAGCAGTACTTC; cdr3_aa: CSADDRGMPYEQYF
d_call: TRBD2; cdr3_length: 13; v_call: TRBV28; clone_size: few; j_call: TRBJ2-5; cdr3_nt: TGTGCCAGCAGTTTAAGCGGGACGAACACCCAGTACTTC; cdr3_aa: CASSLSGTNTQYF
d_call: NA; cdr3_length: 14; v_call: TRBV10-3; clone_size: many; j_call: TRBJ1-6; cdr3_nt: TGTGCCGTCAGAGAGGGCAGAGCAAATTCACCCCTCCACTTT; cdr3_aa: CAVREGRANSPLHF
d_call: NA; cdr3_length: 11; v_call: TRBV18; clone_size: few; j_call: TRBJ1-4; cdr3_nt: TGTGCCAGCTCACGTGACCTAGCTCTGTTTTTT; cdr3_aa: CASSRDLALFF
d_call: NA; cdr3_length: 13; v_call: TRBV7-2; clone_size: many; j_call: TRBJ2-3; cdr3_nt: TGTGCCAGCAGCCAGGGCCACACAGATACGCAGTATTTT; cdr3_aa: CASSQGHTDTQYF
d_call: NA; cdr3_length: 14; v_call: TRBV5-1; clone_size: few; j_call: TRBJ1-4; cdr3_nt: TGCGCCAGCAGCCTACAGGGAGGCTGGGAAAAACTGTTTTTT; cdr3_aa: CASSLQGGWEKLFF
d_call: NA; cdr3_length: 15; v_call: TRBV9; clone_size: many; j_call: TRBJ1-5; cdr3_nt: TGTGCCAGCAGCGCCCGAGGGGTTAGCAATCAGCCCCAGCATTTT; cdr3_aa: CASSARGVSNQPQHF
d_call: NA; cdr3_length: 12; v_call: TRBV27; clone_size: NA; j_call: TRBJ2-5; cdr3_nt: TGTGCCATCAGTTTAGGCGGGGAGACCCAGTACTTC; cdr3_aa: CAISLGGETQYF
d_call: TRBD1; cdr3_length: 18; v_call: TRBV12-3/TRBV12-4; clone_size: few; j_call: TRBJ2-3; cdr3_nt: TGTGCCAGCAGTTTCCCGGGGCGGGGGACAGGGGGCAAAGGTACGCAGTATTTT; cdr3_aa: CASSFPGRGTGGKGTQYF
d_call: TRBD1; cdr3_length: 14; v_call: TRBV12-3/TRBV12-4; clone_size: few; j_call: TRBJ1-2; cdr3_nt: TGTGCCAGCAGTTTACACGGGACAGGGGATGGCTACACCTTC; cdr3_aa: CASSLHGTGDGYTF
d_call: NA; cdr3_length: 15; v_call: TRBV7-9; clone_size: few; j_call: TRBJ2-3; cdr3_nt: TGTGCCAGCAGCTTAGGGTCGGGAGTTAGAGTTACGCAGTATTTT; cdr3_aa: CASSLGSGVRVTQYF
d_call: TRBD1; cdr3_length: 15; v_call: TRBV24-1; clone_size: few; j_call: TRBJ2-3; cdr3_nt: TGTGCCACCAGTGATTTTGGGCAGGGGGCAGATACGCAGTATTTT; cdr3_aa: CATSDFGQGADTQYF
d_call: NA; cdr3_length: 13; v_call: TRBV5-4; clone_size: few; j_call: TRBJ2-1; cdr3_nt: TGTGCCAGCAGCTTGCGGGACAACAATGAGCAGTTCTTC; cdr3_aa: CASSLRDNNEQFF